Detailed here is one T cell receptor beta chain. Some clones are missing from TCRdb's copy, which holds only in-frame ones; the method was immunoSEQ multiplex PCR. This table has nearly 70,000 clones, 79% appearing once. These data belong to a study of a mutant IDH1 vaccine in newly diagnosed glioma. Time point: baseline, week 1 (first vaccination visit). The treatment is: pre-vaccination baseline after standard-of-care therapy. The sequences come from PBMCs, collected from a glioma patient treated with radiotherapy, temozolomide or both. The clonotype originates from a man aged 45-60 years with glioma.

CDR3 amino acids: CAWREGTQPQHF. The CDR3 coding sequence is TGTGCCTGGAGAGAGGGGACCCAGCCCCAGCATTTT. This chain uses TRBV30 with TRBJ1-5, with D perhaps matching TRBD1 (5 bases). Germline CDR1 reads GTSNPN; CDR2 reads SVGIG (reference sequence). V was trimmed by 3 bases and J by 7 bases, leaving 10 bases between them. CDR3 size: 12 residues. Based on the CDR3 plus reference TRBV30 and TRBJ1-5, the full variable domain is SQTIHQWPATLVQPVGSPLSLECTVEGTSNPNLYWYRQAAGRGLQLLFYSVGIGQISSEVPQNLSASRPQDRQFILSSKKLLLSDSGFYLCAWREGTQPQHFGDGTRLSIL.